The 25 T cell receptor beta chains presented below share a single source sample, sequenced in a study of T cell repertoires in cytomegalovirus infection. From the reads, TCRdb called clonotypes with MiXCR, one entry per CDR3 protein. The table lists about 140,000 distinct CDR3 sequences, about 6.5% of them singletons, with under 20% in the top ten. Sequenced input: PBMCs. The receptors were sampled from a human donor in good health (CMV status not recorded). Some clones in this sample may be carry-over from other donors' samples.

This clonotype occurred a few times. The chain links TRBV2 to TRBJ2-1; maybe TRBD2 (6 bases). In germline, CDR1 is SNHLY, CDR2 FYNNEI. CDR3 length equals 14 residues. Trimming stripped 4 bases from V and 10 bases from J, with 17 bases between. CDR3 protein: CASSATSAGAEQFF. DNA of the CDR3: TGTGCCAGCAGTGCGACTAGTGCTGGTGCGGAGCAGTTCTTC. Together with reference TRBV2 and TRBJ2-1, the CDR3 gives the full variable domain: EPEVTQTPSHQVTQMGQEVILRCVPISNHLYFYWYRQILGQKVEFLVSFYNNEISEKSEIFDDQFSVERPDGSNFTLKIRSTKLEDSAMYFCASSATSAGAEQFFGPGTRLTVL.

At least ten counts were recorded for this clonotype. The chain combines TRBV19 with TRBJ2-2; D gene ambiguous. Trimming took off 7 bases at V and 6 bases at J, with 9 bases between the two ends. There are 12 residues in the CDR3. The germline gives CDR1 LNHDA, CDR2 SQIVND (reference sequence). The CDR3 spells CASKIGAGELFF. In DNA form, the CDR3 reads TGTGCCAGTAAGATTGGAGCCGGGGAGCTGTTTTTT.

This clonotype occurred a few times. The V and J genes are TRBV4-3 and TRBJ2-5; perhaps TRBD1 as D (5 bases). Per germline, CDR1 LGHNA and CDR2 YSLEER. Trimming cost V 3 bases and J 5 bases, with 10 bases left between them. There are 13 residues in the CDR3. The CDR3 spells CASSQSGWETQYF. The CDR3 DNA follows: TGCGCCAGCAGCCAGTCAGGGTGGGAGACCCAGTACTTC.

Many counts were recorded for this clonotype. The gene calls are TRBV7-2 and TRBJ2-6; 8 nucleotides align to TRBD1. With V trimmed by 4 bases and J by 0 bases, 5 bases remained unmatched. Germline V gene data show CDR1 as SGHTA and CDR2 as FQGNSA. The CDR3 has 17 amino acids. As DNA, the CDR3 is TGTGCCAGCAGCTCGGACAGGGTGGGCTCTGGGGCCAACGTCCTGACTTTC. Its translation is CASSSDRVGSGANVLTF.

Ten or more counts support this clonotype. The CDR3 nucleotides read TGTGCCAGCAGCCTAAAACAATCTAGCGTACGAACCGGGGAGCTGTTTTTT. It yields the protein CASSLKQSSVRTGELFF. This chain connects TRBV7-9 to TRBJ2-2, with TRBD2 as a possible D gene (6 bases). V was clipped by 5 bases and J by 5 bases, with 21 bases between them. This CDR3 has 17 amino acids. CDR1 is SEHNR and CDR2 is FQNEAQ in the germline V gene (reference sequence).

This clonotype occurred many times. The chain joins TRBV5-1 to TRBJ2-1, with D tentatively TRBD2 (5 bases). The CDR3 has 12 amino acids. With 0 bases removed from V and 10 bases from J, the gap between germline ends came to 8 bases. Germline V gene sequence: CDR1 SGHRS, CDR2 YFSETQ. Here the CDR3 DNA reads TGCGCCAGCAGCTTGGAGGGCGGGGAGCAGTTCTTC. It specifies CASSLEGGEQFF. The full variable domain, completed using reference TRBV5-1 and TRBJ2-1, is KAGVTQTPRYLIKTRGQQVTLSCSPISGHRSVSWYQQTPGQGLQFLFEYFSETQRNKGNFPGRFSGRQFSNSRSEMNVSTLELGDSALYLCASSLEGGEQFFGPGTRLTVL.

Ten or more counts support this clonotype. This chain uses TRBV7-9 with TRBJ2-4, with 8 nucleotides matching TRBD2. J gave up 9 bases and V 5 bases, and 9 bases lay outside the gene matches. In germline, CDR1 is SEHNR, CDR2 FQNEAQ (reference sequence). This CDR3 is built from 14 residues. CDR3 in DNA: TGTGCCAGCAGCATCTCCGGGGGGGAGGGCATTCAGTACTTC. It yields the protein CASSISGGEGIQYF.

The chain's CDR3 is CASSLGGTGMNTEAFF. The CDR3 region has the DNA TGTGCCAGCAGCTTGGGGGGGACAGGTATGAACACTGAAGCTTTCTTT. J is TRBJ1-1 and V is TRBV5-4; 8 nucleotides align to TRBD1. The CDR3 runs 16 residues. V lost 0 bases to trimming and J lost 0 bases; unmatched junction nucleotides: 4. The germline CDR1 and CDR2 sequences are SGHNT and YYREEE (reference sequence).

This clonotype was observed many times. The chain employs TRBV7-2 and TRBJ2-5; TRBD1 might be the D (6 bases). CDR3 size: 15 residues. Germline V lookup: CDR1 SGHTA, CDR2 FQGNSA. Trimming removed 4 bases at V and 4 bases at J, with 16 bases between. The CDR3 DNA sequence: TGTGCCAGCAGCTCCGTGACAGGTCACCCAGAGACCCAGTACTTC. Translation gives CASSSVTGHPETQYF.

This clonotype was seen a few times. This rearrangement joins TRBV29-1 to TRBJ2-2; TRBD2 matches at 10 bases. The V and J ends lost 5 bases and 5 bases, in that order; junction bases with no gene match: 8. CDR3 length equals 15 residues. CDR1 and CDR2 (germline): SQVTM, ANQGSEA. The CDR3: CSVKPSGGATGELFF. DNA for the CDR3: TGCAGCGTTAAACCGAGCGGGGGGGCTACCGGGGAGCTGTTTTTT.

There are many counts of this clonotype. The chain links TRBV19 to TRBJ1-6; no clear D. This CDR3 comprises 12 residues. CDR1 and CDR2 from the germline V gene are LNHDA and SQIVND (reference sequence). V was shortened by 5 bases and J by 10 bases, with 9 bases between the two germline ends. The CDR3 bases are TGTGCCAGTAGTTCGGCAGAATCACCCCTCCACTTT. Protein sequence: CASSSAESPLHF.

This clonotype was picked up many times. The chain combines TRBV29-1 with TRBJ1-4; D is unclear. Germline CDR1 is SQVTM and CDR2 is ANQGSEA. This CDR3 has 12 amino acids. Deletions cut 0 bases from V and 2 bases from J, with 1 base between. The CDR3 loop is CSVEDTNEKLFF. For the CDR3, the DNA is TGCAGCGTTGAAGATACTAATGAAAAACTGTTTTTT.

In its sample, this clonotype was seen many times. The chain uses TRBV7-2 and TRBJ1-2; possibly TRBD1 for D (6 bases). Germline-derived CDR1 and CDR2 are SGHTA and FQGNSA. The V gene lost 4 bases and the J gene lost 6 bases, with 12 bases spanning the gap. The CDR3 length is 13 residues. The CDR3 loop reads CASSSTGSDGYTF. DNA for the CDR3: TGTGCCAGCAGCTCCACAGGGAGCGATGGCTACACCTTC.

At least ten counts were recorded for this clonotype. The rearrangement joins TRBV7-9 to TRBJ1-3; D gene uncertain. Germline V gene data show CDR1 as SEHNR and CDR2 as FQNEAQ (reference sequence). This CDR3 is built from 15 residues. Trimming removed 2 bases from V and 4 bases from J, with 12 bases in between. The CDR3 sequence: CASSLSRVVGNTIYF. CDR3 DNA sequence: TGTGCCAGCAGCTTAAGTCGGGTCGTCGGAAACACCATATATTTT.

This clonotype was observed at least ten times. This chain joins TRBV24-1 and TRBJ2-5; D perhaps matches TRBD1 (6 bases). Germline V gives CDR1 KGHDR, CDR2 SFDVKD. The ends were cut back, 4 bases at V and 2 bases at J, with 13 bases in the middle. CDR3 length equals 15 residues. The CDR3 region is CATSDPDRFQETQYF. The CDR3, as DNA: TGTGCCACCAGTGACCCCGACAGGTTTCAAGAGACCCAGTACTTC.

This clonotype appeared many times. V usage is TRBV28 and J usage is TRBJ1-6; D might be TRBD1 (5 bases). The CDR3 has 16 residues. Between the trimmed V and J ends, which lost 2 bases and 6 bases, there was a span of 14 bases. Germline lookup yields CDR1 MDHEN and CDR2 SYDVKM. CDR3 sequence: CASSLQQGSANSPLHF. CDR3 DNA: TGTGCCAGCAGTTTACAGCAGGGTAGTGCTAATTCACCCCTCCACTTT. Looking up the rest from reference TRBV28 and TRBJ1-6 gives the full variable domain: DVKVTQSSRYLVKRTGEKVFLECVQDMDHENMFWYRQDPGLGLRLIYFSYDVKMKEKGDIPEGYSVSREKKERFSLILESASTNQTSMYLCASSLQQGSANSPLHFGNGTRLTVT.

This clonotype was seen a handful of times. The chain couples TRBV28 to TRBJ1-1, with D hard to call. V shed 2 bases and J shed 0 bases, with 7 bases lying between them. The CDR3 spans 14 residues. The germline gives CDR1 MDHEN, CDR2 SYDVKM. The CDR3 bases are TGTGCCAGCAGTTTACCGTGGATGAACACTGAAGCTTTCTTT. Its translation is CASSLPWMNTEAFF.

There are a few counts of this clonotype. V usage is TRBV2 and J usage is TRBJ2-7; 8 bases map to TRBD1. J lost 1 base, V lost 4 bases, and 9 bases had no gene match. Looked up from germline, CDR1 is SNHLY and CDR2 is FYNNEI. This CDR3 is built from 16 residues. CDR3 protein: CASSVLGQGASYEQYF. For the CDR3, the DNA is TGTGCCAGCAGTGTTCTCGGGCAGGGGGCATCCTACGAGCAGTACTTC.

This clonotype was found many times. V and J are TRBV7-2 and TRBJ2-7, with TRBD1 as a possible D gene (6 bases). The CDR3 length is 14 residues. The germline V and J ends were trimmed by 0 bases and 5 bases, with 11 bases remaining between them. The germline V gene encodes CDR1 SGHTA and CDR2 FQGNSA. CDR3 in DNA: TGTGCCAGCAGCTTAGCACAGGGTCAACACGAGCAGTACTTC. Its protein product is CASSLAQGQHEQYF.

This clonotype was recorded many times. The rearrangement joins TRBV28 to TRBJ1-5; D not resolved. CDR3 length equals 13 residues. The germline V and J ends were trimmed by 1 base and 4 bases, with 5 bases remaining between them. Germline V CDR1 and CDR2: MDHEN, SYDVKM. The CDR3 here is CASSLFGNQPQHF. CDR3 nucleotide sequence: TGTGCCAGCAGTTTATTTGGGAATCAGCCCCAGCATTTT.

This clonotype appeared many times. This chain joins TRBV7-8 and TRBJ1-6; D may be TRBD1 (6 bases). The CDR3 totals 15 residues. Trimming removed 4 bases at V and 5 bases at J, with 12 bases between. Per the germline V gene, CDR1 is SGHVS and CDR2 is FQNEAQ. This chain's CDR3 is CASSSPTGDNSPLHF. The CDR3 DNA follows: TGTGCCAGCAGCTCCCCGACAGGAGATAATTCACCCCTCCACTTT. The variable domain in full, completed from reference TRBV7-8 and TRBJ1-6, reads GAGVSQSPRYKVAKRGQDVALRCDPISGHVSLFWYQQALGQGPEFLTYFQNEAQLDKSGLPSDRFFAERPEGSVSTLKIQRTQQEDSAVYLCASSSPTGDNSPLHFGNGTRLTVT.

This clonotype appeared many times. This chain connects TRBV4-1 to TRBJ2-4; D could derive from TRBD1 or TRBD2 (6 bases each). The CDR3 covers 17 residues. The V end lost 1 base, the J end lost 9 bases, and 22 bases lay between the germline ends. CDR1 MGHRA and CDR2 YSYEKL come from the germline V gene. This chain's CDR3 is CASSQAEGGSVRIIQYF. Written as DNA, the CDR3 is TGCGCCAGCAGCCAAGCGGAGGGGGGCAGCGTCCGGATCATTCAGTACTTC.

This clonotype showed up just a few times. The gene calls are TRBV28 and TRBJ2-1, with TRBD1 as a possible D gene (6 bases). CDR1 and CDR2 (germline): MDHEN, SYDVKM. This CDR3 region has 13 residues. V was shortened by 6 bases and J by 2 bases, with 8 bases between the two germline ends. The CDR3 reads CASSRDTYNEQFF. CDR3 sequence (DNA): TGTGCCAGCAGCCGGGACACCTACAATGAGCAGTTCTTC.

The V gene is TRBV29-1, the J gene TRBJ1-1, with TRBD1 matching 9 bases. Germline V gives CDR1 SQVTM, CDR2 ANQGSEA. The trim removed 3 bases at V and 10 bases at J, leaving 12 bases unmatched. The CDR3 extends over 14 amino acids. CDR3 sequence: CSVEGGGQGRGAFF. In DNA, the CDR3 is TGCAGCGTTGAGGGGGGGGGACAGGGTAGAGGAGCTTTCTTT.

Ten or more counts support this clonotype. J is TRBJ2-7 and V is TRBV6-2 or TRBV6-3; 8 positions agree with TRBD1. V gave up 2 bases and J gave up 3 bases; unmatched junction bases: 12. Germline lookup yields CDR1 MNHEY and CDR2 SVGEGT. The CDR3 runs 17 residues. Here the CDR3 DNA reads TGTGCCAGCAGTTACGACAGGGGTCCTTCTCAAAACTACGAGCAGTACTTC. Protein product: CASSYDRGPSQNYEQYF.